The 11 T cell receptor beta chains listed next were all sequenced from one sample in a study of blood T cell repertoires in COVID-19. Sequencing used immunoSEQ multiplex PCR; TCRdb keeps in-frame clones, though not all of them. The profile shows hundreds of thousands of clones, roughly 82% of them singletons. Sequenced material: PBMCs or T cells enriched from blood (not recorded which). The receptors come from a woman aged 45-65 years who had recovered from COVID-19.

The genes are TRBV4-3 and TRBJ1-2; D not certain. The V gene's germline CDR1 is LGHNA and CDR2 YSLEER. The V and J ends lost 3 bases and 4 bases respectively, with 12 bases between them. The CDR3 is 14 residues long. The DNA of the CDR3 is TGCGCCAGCAGCCACAAGGCGACATCCTATGGCTACACCTTC. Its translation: CASSHKATSYGYTF.

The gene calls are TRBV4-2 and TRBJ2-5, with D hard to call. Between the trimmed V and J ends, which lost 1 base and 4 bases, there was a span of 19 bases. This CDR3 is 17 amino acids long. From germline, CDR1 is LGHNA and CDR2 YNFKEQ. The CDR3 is CASSQGYLHLSTETQYF. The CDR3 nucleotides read TGTGCCAGCAGCCAAGGCTATCTCCACTTGTCAACAGAGACCCAGTACTTC.

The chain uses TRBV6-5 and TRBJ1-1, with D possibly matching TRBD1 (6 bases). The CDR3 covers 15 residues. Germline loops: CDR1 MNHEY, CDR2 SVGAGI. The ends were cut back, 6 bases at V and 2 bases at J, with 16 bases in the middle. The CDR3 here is CASRKHTGSNTEAFF. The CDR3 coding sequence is TGTGCCAGCAGGAAACACACAGGGAGTAACACTGAAGCTTTCTTT.

CDR3 nucleotides: TGCGCCAGCAGCTACTCAGGGGGAACGACCGAGCAGTACTTC. Its protein is CASSYSGGTTEQYF. V and J are TRBV5-1 and TRBJ2-7; 7 bases line up with TRBD1. Germline V gives CDR1 SGHRS, CDR2 YFSETQ. The CDR3 loop spans 14 amino acids. V shed 3 bases, J shed 6 bases, and the junction held 9 bases outside the gene matches.

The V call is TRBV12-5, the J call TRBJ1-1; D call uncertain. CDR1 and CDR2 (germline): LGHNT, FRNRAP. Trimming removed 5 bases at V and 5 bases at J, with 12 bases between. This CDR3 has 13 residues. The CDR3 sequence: CASGLVPMTEAFF. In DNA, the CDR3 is TGTGCTAGTGGTCTAGTACCCATGACTGAAGCTTTCTTT.

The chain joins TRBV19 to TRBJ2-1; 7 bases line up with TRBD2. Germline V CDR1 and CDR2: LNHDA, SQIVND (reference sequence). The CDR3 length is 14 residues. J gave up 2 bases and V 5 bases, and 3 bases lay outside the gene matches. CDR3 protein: CASSRDYPYNEQFF. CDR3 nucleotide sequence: TGTGCCAGTAGTCGGGACTACCCCTACAATGAGCAGTTCTTC.

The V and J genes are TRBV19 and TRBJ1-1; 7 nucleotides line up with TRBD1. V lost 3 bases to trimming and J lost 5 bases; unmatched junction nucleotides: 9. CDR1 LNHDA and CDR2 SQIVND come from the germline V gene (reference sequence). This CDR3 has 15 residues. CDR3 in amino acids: CASSIIDRVGTEAFF. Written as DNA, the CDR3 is TGTGCCAGTAGTATCATCGACAGGGTCGGGACTGAAGCTTTCTTT.

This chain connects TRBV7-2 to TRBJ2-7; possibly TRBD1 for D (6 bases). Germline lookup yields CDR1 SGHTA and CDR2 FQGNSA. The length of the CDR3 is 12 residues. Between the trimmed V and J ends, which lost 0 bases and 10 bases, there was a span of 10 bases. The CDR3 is CASSLALGQQYF. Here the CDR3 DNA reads TGTGCCAGCAGCTTAGCGCTGGGACAACAGTACTTC.

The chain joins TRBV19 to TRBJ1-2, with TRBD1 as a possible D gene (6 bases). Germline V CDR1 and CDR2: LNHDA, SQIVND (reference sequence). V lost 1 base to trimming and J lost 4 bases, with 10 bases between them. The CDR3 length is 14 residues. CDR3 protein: CASSIVETGYGYTF. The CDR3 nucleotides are TGTGCCAGTAGTATAGTTGAGACAGGCTATGGCTACACCTTC.

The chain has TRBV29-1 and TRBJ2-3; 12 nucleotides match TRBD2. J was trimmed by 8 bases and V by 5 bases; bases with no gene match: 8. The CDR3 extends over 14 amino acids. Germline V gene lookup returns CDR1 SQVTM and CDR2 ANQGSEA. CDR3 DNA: TGCAGCGTTCTAGCGGGAGGGTCCGGGGGTACGCAGTATTTT. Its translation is CSVLAGGSGGTQYF.

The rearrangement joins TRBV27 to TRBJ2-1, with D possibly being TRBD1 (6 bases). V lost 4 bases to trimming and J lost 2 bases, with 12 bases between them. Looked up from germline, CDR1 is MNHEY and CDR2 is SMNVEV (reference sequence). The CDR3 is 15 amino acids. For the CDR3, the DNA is TGTGCCAGCAGTTATACAGGGCTAACCTACAATGAGCAGTTCTTC. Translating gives CASSYTGLTYNEQFF.